A selection of T cell receptor beta chains follows, all from one sample in a study of blood T cell repertoires in COVID-19. Method: immunoSEQ multiplex PCR; TCRdb's copy keeps in-frame clones and lacks some. This sample has 130,000 to 150,000 clones, with about 80% found just once. The specimen sequenced was peripheral blood. The receptors were gathered from a man aged 70-80 years who had recovered from COVID-19. The CDR3 runs from the conserved cysteine through the conserved F or W. A D gene is named only where the DNA matches it firmly. Only some rows state a clone size, as once, few, many or a class for expanded clones.

TRBD1 TRBJ1-6 NA TRBV18 TGTGCCAGCGGACCGGACAGGGGCTATAATTCACCCCTCCACTTT CASGPDRGYNSPLHF
TRBD2 TRBJ2-2 NA TRBV5-1 TGCGCCAGCTGTCTAGCGGTGAACACCGGGGAGCTGTTTTTT CASCLAVNTGELFF
TRBD1 TRBJ1-5 NA TRBV27 TGTGCCAGCAGTTCGACAGGGAATCAGCCCCAGCATTTT CASSSTGNQPQHF
NA TRBJ2-7 NA TRBV27 TGTGCCAGCAGTTTACCGGGATTAGAGCAGTACTTC CASSLPGLEQYF
TRBD2 TRBJ2-1 once TRBV3-1/TRBV3-2 TGTGCCAGCAGCCCCTATCTGGGGGGGGGAGGCAATGAGCAGTTCTTC CASSPYLGGGGNEQFF
TRBD2 TRBJ2-5 NA TRBV5-4 TGTGCCAGCAGCTTCGGAGCGGGAGGGCAAGAGACCCAGTACTTC CASSFGAGGQETQYF
NA TRBJ2-7 NA TRBV7-2 TGTGCCAGCAGCTTAGGGCGGGTTAGCTCCTACGAGCAGTACTTC CASSLGRVSSYEQYF
NA TRBJ2-1 NA TRBV2 TGTGCCAGCAGTGACCTGGGGCCTTACAATGAGCAGTTCTTC CASSDLGPYNEQFF
TRBD2 TRBJ2-1 few TRBV3-1/TRBV3-2 TGTGCCAGCAGCCAAGCTACTTCTAGCGGGAGGTCCGACAATGAGCAGTTCTTC CASSQATSSGRSDNEQFF
NA TRBJ1-5 NA TRBV27 TGTGCCAGCAGCTCTTATAGCAATCAGCCCCAGCATTTT CASSSYSNQPQHF
NA TRBJ2-5 NA TRBV5-4 TGTGCCAGCAGCCCTCCTGACCCCGGGGAGACCCAGTACTTC CASSPPDPGETQYF
TRBD2 TRBJ2-7 NA TRBV20-1 TGCAGTGCTTTAGCGGGAGGCGAGCAGTACTTC CSALAGGEQYF